A single sample gave rise to the 21 T cell receptor beta chains below, sequenced in a study of T cells in Graves' hyperthyroidism and ophthalmopathy. Using RNA transcripts as the source, TCR beta CDR3 regions were amplified. The TCR CDR3 was amplified in a first-round RT-PCR using the HTBI primer set. MiXCR, run by TCRdb on the multiplex PCR reads, gives a single entry per CDR3 protein. Here the sample spans around 520,000 distinct CDR3 sequences, approximately 15% being singletons. The material sequenced was blood. The receptors stem from a middle-aged woman with Graves' hyperthyroidism.

Regarding this clonotype: A much larger clone differs from this one at a single base, so this may be a read error. The chain links TRBV28 to TRBJ2-3; TRBD1 matches at 7 bases. The germline V gene has CDR1 MDHEN and CDR2 SYDVKM. The CDR3 loop spans 16 amino acids. J was trimmed by 0 bases and V by 7 bases; bases with no gene match: 10. The CDR3 nucleotides are TGTGCCAGCATGTCTCAGGGGGTGACTAGCACAGATACGCAGTATTTT. Its protein product is CASMSQGVTSTDTQYF.

At least ten counts were recorded for this clonotype. The junction and the germline gene differ at one end; a read error may be behind it. This sequence joins TRBV5-1 and TRBJ2-7, with a weak D call TRBD2 (5 bases). Looked up from germline, CDR1 is SGHRS and CDR2 is YFSETQ. CDR3 length: 13 amino acids. In DNA, the CDR3 is TGTGCCAGCAGCTTAGCGCAGTCCTACGAGCAGTACTTC. Translation: CASSLAQSYEQYF.

The V gene is TRBV12-3 or TRBV12-4, the J gene TRBJ2-7; a weak D match, TRBD2 (6 bases). This CDR3 comprises 14 residues. Trimming left V 7 bases short and J 1 base short, with 14 bases between. CDR3 bases: TGTGCCAGCACCTACTCTAGCGTATCCTACGAGCAGTACTTC. The encoded protein is CASTYSSVSYEQYF.

This clonotype has a handful of counts. The chain is built from TRBV6-1 and TRBJ2-1; 12 bases align to TRBD2. With 4 bases clipped from V and 9 bases from J, the junction kept 7 bases outside the gene matches. The length of the CDR3 is 15 residues. Germline V gene data show CDR1 as MNHNS and CDR2 as SASEGT. This CDR3 is CASSGLAGVGGEQFF. CDR3 sequence (DNA): TGTGCCAGCAGTGGACTAGCGGGAGTGGGTGGTGAGCAGTTCTTC.

This clonotype was detected many times. The chain employs TRBV2 and TRBJ2-3; a weak D match, TRBD1 (6 bases). The CDR3 spans 15 residues. Germline CDR1 reads SNHLY; CDR2 reads FYNNEI. V lost 7 bases and J lost 2, with 16 bases in between. The CDR3 nucleotides are TGTGCCAGCACTAGCCTACGACAGGACACAGATACGCAGTATTTT. This codes for CASTSLRQDTDTQYF.

The chain couples TRBV20-1 to TRBJ2-2; 9 bases fit TRBD1. Trimming at V came to 5 bases and at J to 6 bases, leaving 10 bases not matched to a gene. Germline V gene sequence: CDR1 DFQATT, CDR2 SNEGSKA (reference sequence). The CDR3 totals 15 residues. Written as DNA, the CDR3 is TGCAGTGCTCCTTACAGGGGGCACCTAGCCGGGGAGCTGTTTTTT. Translated, it gives CSAPYRGHLAGELFF.

This clonotype was counted only a few times. V and J are TRBV4-1 and TRBJ2-2; 7 bases map to TRBD1. Germline values: CDR1 MGHRA, CDR2 YSYEKL. This CDR3 is 16 amino acids long. Trimming at V came to 4 bases and at J to 0 bases, leaving 5 bases not matched to a gene. The CDR3 DNA follows: TGCGCCAGCAGCCTACCACAGGGGACGAACACCGGGGAGCTGTTTTTT. Protein sequence: CASSLPQGTNTGELFF.

This clonotype has at least ten counts. This chain connects TRBV28 to TRBJ1-2; tentatively, D is TRBD1 (5 bases). This CDR3 has 18 residues. Germline V gene sequence: CDR1 MDHEN, CDR2 SYDVKM. V was trimmed by 5 bases and J by 0 bases, leaving 22 bases between them. In DNA form, the CDR3 reads TGTGCCAGCAGTGATGGACAACCCCGGGACCGTGCTAACTATGGCTACACCTTC. Translating it yields CASSDGQPRDRANYGYTF.

To note about this clonotype: This sequence may be a read error, since a much larger clone differs from it by one base. J is TRBJ1-1 and V is TRBV3-1; no reliable D call. The V gene lost 8 bases and the J gene lost 1 base, with 14 bases spanning the gap. Germline-derived CDR1 and CDR2 are LGHDT and YNNKEL (reference sequence). The CDR3 has 14 residues. Written as DNA, the CDR3 is TGTGCCAGCGGCTCCGAACACCCGAACACTGAAGCTTTCTTT. Its protein is CASGSEHPNTEAFF.

This clonotype has ten or more counts. This sequence joins TRBV28 and TRBJ2-3, with D perhaps TRBD2 (6 bases). V was trimmed by 9 bases and J by 1 base, leaving 14 bases between them. Germline V gives CDR1 MDHEN, CDR2 SYDVKM. This CDR3 is built from 14 residues. DNA of the CDR3: TGTGCCAGACATCCCCCGGGGGGCACAGATACGCAGTATTTT. Protein product: CARHPPGGTDTQYF.

This sequence joins TRBV19 and TRBJ2-1, with 9 bases matching TRBD2. Germline V gene sequence: CDR1 LNHDA, CDR2 SQIVND (reference sequence). V lost 4 bases, J lost 8 bases, and 15 bases stayed unmatched. The CDR3 spans 17 residues. The chain's CDR3 is CASSTAYLVAGGDEQFF. DNA of the CDR3: TGTGCCAGTAGTACCGCTTACTTGGTGGCGGGAGGGGATGAGCAGTTCTTC.

This clonotype was counted ten times or more. The chain has TRBV7-9 and TRBJ2-1, with TRBD1 matching over 8 bases. The germline V gene encodes CDR1 SEHNR and CDR2 FQNEAQ (reference sequence). The CDR3 covers 15 residues. Germline trimming cut 5 bases from V and 4 bases from J; bases unmatched to any gene: 7. CDR3 sequence (DNA): TGTGCCAGCAGCCAAGACAGGGGCCCGTACAATGAGCAGTTCTTC. Translated: CASSQDRGPYNEQFF.

There are a few counts of this clonotype. The chain couples TRBV10-3 to TRBJ2-7; TRBD1 matches 9 bases. J lost 5 bases, V lost 6 bases, and 8 bases had no gene match. Germline CDR1 reads ENHRY; CDR2 reads SYGVKD. The CDR3 totals 14 residues. CDR3 region: CAIRSGTGFNEQYF. CDR3 in DNA: TGTGCCATCAGATCCGGGACAGGGTTCAACGAGCAGTACTTC.

Of note for this clonotype: It may be a read error: a sequence one base away is much more abundant. In DNA, the CDR3 is TGTGCCTGGAGCGGGACGAGTAGCAATCAGCCCCACCATTTT. This codes for CAWSGTSSNQPHHF. V gene TRBV30 combines with J gene TRBJ1-5, with a weak D call TRBD1 (5 bases). The CDR3 sequence is 14 residues long. Germline CDR1 is GTSNPN and CDR2 is SVGIG (reference sequence).

This clonotype was counted only a few times. The CDR3 loop reads CASSIETSGHRSTGELFF. The CDR3 nucleotides read TGTGCCAGTAGTATAGAAACATCGGGACACCGGAGCACCGGGGAGCTGTTTTTT. The chain employs TRBV19 and TRBJ2-2, with D possibly being TRBD1 (6 bases). CDR3 length: 18 amino acids. Trimming removed 0 bases from V and 4 bases from J, with 18 bases in between. The V gene's germline CDR1 is LNHDA and CDR2 SQIVND (reference sequence).

This clonotype was picked up many times. This chain joins TRBV7-8 and TRBJ2-7; 9 bases line up with TRBD1. CDR3 length: 15 residues. Germline V lookup: CDR1 SGHVS, CDR2 FQNEAQ. The ends lost 5 bases at V and 2 bases at J; junction bases unmatched: 7. The CDR3 spells CASSGPRDRAYEQYF. The CDR3 nucleotides are TGTGCCAGCAGCGGCCCCAGGGACAGGGCCTACGAGCAGTACTTC.

This clonotype was detected only a few times. The J gene is TRBJ2-1, the V gene TRBV6-5; D is uncertain. This CDR3 is 17 amino acids long. Germline values: CDR1 MNHEY, CDR2 SVGAGI. V was pared by 0 bases and J by 0 bases, with 12 bases between. CDR3 in amino acids: CASSYSMGFNSYNEQFF. The CDR3 DNA reads as TGTGCCAGCAGTTACTCCATGGGGTTCAACTCCTACAATGAGCAGTTCTTC.

Only a few counts were recorded for this clonotype. This chain joins TRBV20-1 and TRBJ2-3; D possibly corresponds to TRBD2 (7 bases). Germline CDR1 and CDR2: DFQATT and SNEGSKA (reference sequence). The CDR3 has 14 amino acids. V was trimmed by 8 bases and J by 5 bases, leaving 20 bases between them. The CDR3 spells CSSHDWGGQDTQYF. For the CDR3, the DNA is TGCAGTTCCCACGATTGGGGGGGGCAAGATACGCAGTATTTT.

The gene calls are TRBV19 and TRBJ1-2; 7 bases are a match to TRBD1. Germline V lookup: CDR1 LNHDA, CDR2 SQIVND (reference sequence). There are 13 residues in the CDR3. After removal of 4 bases from V and 7 bases from J, the junction contained 6 bases not matched to a gene. CDR3 sequence (DNA): TGTGCCAGTAGTACTCCGCAGGGGGGTGGCTACACCTTC. Translating gives CASSTPQGGGYTF.

There are a few counts of this clonotype. The rearrangement links TRBV6-1 to TRBJ2-7; 9 bases agree with TRBD2. Germline loops: CDR1 MNHNS, CDR2 SASEGT. This CDR3 has 16 amino acids. With 4 bases clipped from V and 3 bases from J, the junction kept 10 bases outside the gene matches. This chain's CDR3 is CASSAPRLAAHYEQYF. CDR3 bases: TGTGCCAGCAGTGCACCGAGACTAGCGGCGCACTACGAGCAGTACTTC.

V and J are TRBV20-1 and TRBJ2-5; no clear D gene. Trimming pared 3 bases from V and 1 base from J, leaving 6 bases between. The CDR3 contains 12 residues. Germline V lookup: CDR1 DFQATT, CDR2 SNEGSKA (reference sequence). In DNA form, the CDR3 reads TGCAGTGCTAGGGGCCCCCAAGAGACCCAGTACTTC. Translating gives CSARGPQETQYF.